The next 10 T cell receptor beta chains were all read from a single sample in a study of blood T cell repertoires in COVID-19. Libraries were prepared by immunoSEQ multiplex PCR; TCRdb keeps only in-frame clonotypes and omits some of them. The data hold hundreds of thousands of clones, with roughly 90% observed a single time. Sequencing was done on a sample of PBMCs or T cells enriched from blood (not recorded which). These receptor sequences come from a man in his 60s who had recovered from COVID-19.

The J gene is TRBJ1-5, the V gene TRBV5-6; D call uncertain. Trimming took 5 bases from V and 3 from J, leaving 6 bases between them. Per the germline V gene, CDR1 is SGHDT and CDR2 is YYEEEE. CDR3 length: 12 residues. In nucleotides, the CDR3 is TGTGCCAGCAGTCGGGTCAATCAGCCCCAGCATTTT. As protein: CASSRVNQPQHF. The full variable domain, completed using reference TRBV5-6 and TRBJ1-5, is DAGVTQSPTHLIKTRGQQVTLRCSPKSGHDTVSWYQQALGQGPQFIFQYYEEEERQRGNFPDRFSGHQFPNYSSELNVNALLLGDSALYLCASSRVNQPQHFGDGTRLSIL.

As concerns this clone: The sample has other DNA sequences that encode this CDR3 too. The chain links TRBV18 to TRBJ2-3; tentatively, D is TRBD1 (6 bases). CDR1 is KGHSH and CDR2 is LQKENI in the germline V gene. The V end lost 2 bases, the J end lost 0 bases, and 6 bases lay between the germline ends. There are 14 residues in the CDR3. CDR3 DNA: TGTGCCAGCTCACCAACAGGGAGCACAGATACGCAGTATTTT. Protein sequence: CASSPTGSTDTQYF.

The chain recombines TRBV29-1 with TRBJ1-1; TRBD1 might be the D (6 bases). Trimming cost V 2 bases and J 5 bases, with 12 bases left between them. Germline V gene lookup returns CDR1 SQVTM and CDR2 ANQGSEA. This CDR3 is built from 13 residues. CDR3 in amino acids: CSVEHRDGTEAFF. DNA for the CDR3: TGCAGCGTTGAACACAGGGATGGGACTGAAGCTTTCTTT.

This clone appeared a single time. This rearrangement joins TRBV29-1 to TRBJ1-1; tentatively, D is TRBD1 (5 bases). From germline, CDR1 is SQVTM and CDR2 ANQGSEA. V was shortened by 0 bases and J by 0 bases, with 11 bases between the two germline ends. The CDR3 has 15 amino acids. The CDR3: CSVEDWGGLNTEAFF. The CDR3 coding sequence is TGCAGCGTTGAAGATTGGGGCGGATTGAACACTGAAGCTTTCTTT.

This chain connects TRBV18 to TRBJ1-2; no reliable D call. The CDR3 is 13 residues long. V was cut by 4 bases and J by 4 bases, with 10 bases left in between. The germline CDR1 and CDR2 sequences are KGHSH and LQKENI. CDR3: CASSRESVYGYTF. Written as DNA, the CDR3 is TGTGCCAGCTCACGCGAATCCGTCTATGGCTACACCTTC.

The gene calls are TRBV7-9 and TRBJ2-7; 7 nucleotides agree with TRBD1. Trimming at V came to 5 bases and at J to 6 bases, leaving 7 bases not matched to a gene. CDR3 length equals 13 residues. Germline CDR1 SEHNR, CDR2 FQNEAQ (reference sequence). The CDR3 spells CASSILTGVEQYF. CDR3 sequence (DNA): TGTGCCAGCAGCATACTTACAGGGGTCGAGCAGTACTTC. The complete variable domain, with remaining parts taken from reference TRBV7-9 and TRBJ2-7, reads DTGVSQNPRHKITKRGQNVTFRCDPISEHNRLYWYRQTLGQGPEFLTYFQNEAQLEKSRLLSDRFSAERPKGSFSTLEIQRTEQGDSAMYLCASSILTGVEQYFGPGTRLTVT.

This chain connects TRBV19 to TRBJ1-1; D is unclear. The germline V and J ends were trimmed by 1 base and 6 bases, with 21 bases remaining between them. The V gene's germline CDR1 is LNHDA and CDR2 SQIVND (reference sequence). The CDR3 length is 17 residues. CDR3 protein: CASSIAPTAAPAAEAFF. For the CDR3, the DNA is TGTGCCAGTAGTATAGCCCCCACCGCGGCCCCGGCCGCTGAAGCTTTCTTT. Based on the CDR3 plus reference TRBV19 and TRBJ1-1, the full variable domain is DGGITQSPKYLFRKEGQNVTLSCEQNLNHDAMYWYRQDPGQGLRLIYYSQIVNDFQKGDIAEGYSVSREKKESFPLTVTSAQKNPTAFYLCASSIAPTAAPAAEAFFGQGTRLTVV.

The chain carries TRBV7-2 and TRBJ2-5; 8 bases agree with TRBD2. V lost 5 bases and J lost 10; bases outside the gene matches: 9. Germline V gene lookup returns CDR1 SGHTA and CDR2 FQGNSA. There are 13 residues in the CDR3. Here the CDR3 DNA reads TGTGCCAGCAGCCAGCGGGGGCCTTATGACCAGTACTTC. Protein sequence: CASSQRGPYDQYF.

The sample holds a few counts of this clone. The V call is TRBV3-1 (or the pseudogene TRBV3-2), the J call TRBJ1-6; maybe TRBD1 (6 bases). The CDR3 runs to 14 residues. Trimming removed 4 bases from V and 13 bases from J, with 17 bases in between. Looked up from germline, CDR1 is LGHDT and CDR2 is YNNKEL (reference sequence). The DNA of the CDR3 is TGTGCCAGCAGCCTCGGGACACCAGTTACGCCCCTCCACTTT. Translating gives CASSLGTPVTPLHF.

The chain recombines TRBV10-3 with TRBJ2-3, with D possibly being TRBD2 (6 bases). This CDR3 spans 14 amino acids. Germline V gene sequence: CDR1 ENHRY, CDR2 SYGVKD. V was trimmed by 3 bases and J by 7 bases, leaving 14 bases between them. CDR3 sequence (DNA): TGTGCCATCAGTGACGGGACTCTGGATAATACGCAGTATTTT. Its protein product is CAISDGTLDNTQYF.